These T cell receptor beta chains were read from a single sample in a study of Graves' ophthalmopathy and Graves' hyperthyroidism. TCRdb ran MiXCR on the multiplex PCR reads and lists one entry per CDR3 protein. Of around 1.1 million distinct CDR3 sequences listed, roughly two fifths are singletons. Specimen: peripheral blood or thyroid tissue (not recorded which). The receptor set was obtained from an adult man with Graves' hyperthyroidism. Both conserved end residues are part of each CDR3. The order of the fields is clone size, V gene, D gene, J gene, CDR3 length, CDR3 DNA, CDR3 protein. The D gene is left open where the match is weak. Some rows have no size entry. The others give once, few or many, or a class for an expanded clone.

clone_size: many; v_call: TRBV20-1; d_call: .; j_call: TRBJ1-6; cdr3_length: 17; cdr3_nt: TGCAGTGCTAGGAGAGCGGATCTAAGCTCCTATAATTCACCCCTCCACTTT; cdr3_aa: CSARRADLSSYNSPLHF
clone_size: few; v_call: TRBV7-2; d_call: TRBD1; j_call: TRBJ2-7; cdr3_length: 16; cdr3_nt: TGTGCCAGCAGCTTACGCGTTAGACAGGGGTTGGACGAGCAGTACTTC; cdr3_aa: CASSLRVRQGLDEQYF
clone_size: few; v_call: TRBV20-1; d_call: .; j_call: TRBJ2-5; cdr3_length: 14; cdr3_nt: TGCAGTGAATACGACGCACTAGAACAAGAGACCCAGTACTTC; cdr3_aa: CSEYDALEQETQYF
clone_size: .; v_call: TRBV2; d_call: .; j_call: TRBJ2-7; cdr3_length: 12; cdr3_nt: TGTGCCAGCTTCGGGGACGGCTACGAGCAGTACTTC; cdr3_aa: CASFGDGYEQYF
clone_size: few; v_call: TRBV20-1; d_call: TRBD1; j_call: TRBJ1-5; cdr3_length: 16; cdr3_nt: TGCAGTGCTAGAGACCCCGGGGACAGGGGAAATCAGCCCCAGCATTTT; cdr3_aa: CSARDPGDRGNQPQHF
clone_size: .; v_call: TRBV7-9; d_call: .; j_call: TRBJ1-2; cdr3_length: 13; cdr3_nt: TGTGCCAGCGGGCGGGGCGCGGGCAATGGCTACACCTTC; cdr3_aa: CASGRGAGNGYTF
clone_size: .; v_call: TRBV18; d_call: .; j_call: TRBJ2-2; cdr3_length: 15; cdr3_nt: TGTGCCAGCTCATCCAGGGGCCAGCGCCTCGGGGAGCTGTTTTTT; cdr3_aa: CASSSRGQRLGELFF
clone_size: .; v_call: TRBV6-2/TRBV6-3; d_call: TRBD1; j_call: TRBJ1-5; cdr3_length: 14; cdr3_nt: TGTGCCAGCAGGGAAACAGGGGGTTATCAGCCCCAGCATTTT; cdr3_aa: CASRETGGYQPQHF
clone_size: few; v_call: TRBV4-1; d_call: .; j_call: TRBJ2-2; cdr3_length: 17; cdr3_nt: TGCGCCAGCAGCCACCCGCCAGGCAGGGCCAACACCGGGGAGCTGTTTTTT; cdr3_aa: CASSHPPGRANTGELFF
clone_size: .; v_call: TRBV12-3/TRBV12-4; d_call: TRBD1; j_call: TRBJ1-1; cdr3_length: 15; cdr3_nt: TGTGCCAGCAGTTCCAGGACAGGGATGAACACTGAAGCTTTCTTT; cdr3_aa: CASSSRTGMNTEAFF
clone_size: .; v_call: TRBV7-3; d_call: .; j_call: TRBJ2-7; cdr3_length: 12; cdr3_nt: TGTGCCAGCAGCACAGACCAATACGAGCAGTACTTC; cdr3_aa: CASSTDQYEQYF
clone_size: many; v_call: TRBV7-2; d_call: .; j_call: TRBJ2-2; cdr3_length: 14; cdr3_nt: TGTGCCAGCAGCTTAGGCAGGGTCCCCGGGGAGCTGTTTTTT; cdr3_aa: CASSLGRVPGELFF
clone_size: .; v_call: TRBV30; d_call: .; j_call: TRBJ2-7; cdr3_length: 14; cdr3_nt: TGTGCCTGGAGTGTACTCGTCGGAACCTACGAGCAGTACTTC; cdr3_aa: CAWSVLVGTYEQYF
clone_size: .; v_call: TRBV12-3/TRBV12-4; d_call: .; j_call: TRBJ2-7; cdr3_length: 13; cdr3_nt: TGTGCCAGCACGCTCCCGGGGTACTACGAGCAGTACTTC; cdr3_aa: CASTLPGYYEQYF
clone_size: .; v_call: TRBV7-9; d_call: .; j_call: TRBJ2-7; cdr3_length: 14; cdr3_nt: TGTGCCAGCAGCTTAGTGGACGGATACTACGAGCAGTACTTC; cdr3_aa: CASSLVDGYYEQYF
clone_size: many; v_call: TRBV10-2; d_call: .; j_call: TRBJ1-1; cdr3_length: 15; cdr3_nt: TGCGCCAGCAGTGAGGTTCCAGGGGTAAACACTGAAGCTTTCTTT; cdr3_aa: CASSEVPGVNTEAFF
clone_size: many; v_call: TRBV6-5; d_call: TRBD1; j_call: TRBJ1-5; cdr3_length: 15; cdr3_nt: TGTGCCAGCAGTTACGGACAGGGTTGGAATCAGCCCCAGCATTTT; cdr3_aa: CASSYGQGWNQPQHF
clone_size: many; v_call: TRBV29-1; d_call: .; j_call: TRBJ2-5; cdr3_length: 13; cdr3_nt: TGCAGCGCGGCCCTTGCGAGCCAAGAGACCCAGTACTTC; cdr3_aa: CSAALASQETQYF
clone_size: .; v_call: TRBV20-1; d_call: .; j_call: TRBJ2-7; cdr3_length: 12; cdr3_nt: TGCAGTGCTACCCTTTTAGCTTCCGAGCAGTACTTC; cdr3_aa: CSATLLASEQYF
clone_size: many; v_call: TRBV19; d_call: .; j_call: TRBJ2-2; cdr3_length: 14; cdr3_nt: TGTGCCAGTAGTATTTTAGACATCACCGGGGAGCTGTTTTTT; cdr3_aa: CASSILDITGELFF
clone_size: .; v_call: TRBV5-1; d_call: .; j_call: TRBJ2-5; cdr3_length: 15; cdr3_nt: TGCGCCAGCAGCTTGGCCTCTGAGACTGAAGAGACCCAGTACTTC; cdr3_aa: CASSLASETEETQYF
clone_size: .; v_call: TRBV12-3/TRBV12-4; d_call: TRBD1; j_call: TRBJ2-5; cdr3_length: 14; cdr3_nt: TGTGCCAGCAGCTTCAGGGGGTTTCAGGAGACCCAGTACTTC; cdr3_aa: CASSFRGFQETQYF
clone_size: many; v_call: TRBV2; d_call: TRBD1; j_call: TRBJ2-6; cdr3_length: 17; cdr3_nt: TGTGCCAGCAGACGACAGGGAAACGACTCTGGGGCCAACGTCCTGACTTTC; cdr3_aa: CASRRQGNDSGANVLTF
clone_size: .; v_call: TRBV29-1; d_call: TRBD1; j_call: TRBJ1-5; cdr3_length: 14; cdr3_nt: TGCAGCGTGCAGGGGGTAGCCTACGAGCAGCCCCAGCATTTT; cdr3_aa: CSVQGVAYEQPQHF
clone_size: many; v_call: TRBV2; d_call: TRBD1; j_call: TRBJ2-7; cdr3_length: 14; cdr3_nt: TGTGCCGGAGGACCGGGACAGGCCCCCTACGAGCAGTACTTC; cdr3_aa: CAGGPGQAPYEQYF
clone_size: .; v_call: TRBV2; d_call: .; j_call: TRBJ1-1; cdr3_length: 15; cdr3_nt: TGTGCCAGCAGCTGGGGGGGACACATGAACACTGAAGCTTTCTTT; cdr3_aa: CASSWGGHMNTEAFF
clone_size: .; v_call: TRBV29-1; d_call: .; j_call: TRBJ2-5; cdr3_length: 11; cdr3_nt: TGCAGCATTGGGGGCGGGGAGACCCAGTACTTC; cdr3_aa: CSIGGGETQYF
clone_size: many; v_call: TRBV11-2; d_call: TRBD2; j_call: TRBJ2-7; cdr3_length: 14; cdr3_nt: TGTGCCAGCAGCTCCTCGGGAGGTACCTACGAGCAGTACTTC; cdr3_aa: CASSSSGGTYEQYF
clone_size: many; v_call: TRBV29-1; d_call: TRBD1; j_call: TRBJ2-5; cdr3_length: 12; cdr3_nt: TGCAGCGTGGACAGGGCCGAAGGGACCCAGTACTTC; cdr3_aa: CSVDRAEGTQYF
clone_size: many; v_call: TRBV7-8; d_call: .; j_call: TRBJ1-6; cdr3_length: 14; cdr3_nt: TGTGCCAGCAGATCTGGGACGGTAAATTCACCCCTCCACTTT; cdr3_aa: CASRSGTVNSPLHF
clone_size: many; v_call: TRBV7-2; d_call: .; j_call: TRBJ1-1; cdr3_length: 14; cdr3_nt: TGTGCCAGCAGCCCACATGCCTCGAACACTGAAGCTTTCTTT; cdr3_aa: CASSPHASNTEAFF
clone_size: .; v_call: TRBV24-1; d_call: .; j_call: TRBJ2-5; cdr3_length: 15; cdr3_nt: TGTGCCACCAGTACCCTCCGGACTACGGGAGAGACCCAGTACTTC; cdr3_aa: CATSTLRTTGETQYF
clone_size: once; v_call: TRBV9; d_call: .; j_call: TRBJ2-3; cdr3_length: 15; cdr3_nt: TGTGCCAGCAGCGTAGAGGGGCGAAGCACAGATACGCAGTATTTT; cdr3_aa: CASSVEGRSTDTQYF
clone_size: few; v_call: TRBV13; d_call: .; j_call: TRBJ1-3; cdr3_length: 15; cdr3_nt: TGTGCCAGCAGCTCCCCCCCGGACTCTGGAAACACCATATATTTT; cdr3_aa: CASSSPPDSGNTIYF
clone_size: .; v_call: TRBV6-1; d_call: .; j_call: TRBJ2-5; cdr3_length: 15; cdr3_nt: TGTGCCAGCAGGGGGCGACGAGGACAGTTGGAGACCCAGTACTTC; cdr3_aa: CASRGRRGQLETQYF
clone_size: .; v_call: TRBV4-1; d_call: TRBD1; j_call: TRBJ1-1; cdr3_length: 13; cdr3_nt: TGCGCCAGCAGCGACAGGGTTAACACTAAAGCTTTCTTT; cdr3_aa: CASSDRVNTKAFF
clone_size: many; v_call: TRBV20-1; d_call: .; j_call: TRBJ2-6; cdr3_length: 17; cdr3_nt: TGCAGTGCTAGAGGGCAGGGCCCAATGGGGGGGGCCAACGTCCTGACTTTC; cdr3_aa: CSARGQGPMGGANVLTF
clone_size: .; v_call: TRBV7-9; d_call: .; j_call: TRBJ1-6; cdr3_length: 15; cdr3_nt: TGTGCCAGCAGCCCAAGGTGGCAGGCCAATTCACCCCTCCACTTT; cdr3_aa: CASSPRWQANSPLHF
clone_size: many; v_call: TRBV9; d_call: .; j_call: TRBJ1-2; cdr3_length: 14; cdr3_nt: TGTGCCAGCAGCGTTGTCTCAGAGTCCTATGGCTACACCTTC; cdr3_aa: CASSVVSESYGYTF
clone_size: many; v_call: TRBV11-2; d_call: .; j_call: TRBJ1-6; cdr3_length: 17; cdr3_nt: TGTGCCAGCAGCTTAGATGGGTTCGGCGACTATAATTCACCCCTCCACTTT; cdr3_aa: CASSLDGFGDYNSPLHF
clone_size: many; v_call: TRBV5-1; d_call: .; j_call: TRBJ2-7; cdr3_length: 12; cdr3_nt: TGCGCCAGCAGCTTGGAAGCGTACGAGCAGTACTTC; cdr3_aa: CASSLEAYEQYF
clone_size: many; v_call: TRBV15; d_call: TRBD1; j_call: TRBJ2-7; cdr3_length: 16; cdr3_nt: TGTGCCACCAGCAGATCCCTCGGGACAGGGAACGACGAGCAGTACTTC; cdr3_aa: CATSRSLGTGNDEQYF
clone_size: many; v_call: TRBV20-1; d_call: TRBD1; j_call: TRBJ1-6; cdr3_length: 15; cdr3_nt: TGCAGTGCTAGAATTACAGGGGTCGATAATTCACCCCTCCACTTT; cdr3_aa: CSARITGVDNSPLHF
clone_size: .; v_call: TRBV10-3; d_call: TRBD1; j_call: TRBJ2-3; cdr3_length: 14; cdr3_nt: TGTGCCACCAACGACAGGGCTAGCACAGATACGCAGTATTTT; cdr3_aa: CATNDRASTDTQYF
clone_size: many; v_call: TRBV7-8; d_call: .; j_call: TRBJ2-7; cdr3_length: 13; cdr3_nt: TGTGCCAGCAGACAACTAAGCCCGGGGGAGCAGTACTTC; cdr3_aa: CASRQLSPGEQYF